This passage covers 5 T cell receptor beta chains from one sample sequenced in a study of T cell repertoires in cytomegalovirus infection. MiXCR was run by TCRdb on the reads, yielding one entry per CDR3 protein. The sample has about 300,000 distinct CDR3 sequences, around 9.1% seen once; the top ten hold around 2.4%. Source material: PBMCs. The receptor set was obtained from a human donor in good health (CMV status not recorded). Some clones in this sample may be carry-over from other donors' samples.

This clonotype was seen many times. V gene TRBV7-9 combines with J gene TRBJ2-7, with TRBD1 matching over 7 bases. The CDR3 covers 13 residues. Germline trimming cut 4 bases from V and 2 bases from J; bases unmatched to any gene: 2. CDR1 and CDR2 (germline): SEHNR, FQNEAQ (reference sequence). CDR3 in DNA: TGTGCCAGCAGCTCGGACAGGACCTACGAGCAGTACTTC. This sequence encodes CASSSDRTYEQYF.

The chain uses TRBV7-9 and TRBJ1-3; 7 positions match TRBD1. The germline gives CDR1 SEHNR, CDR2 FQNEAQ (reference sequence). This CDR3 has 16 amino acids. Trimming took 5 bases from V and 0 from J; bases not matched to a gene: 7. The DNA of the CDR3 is TGTGCCAGCAGCCCCCCGACAGGGCGCTCTGGAAACACCATATATTTT. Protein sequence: CASSPPTGRSGNTIYF.

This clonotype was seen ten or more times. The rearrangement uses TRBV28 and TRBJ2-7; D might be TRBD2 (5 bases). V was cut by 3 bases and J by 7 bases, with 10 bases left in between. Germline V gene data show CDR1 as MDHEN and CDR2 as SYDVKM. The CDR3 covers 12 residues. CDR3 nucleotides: TGTGCCAGCAGTTTCATGGCGGGTGAGCAGTACGTC. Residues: CASSFMAGEQYV.

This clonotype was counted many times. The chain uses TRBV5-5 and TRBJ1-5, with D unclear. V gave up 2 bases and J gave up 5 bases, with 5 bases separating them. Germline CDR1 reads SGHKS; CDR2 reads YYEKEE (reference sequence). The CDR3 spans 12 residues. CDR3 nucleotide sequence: TGTGCCAGCAGCTTAGGAGATCAGCCCCAGCATTTT. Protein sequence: CASSLGDQPQHF. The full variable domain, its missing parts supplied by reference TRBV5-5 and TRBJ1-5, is DAGVTQSPTHLIKTRGQQVTLRCSPISGHKSVSWYQQVLGQGPQFIFQYYEKEERGRGNFPDRFSARQFPNYSSELNVNALLLGDSALYLCASSLGDQPQHFGDGTRLSIL.

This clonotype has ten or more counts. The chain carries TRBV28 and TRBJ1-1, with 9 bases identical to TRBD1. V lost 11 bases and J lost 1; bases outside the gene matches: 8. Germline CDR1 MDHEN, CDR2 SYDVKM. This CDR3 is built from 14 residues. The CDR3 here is CAVLTGGANTEAFF. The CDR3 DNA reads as TGTGCCGTCCTAACAGGGGGCGCGAACACTGAAGCTTTCTTT.